Following are 15 T cell receptor beta chains from one sample sequenced in a study of identical twins. TCRdb processed the 5' RACE reads anew with MiXCR; each CDR3 protein has one entry. The top ten clones hold roughly 0.46% of a sample with around 550,000 distinct CDR3 sequences, roughly 15% of them seen once. Another study also made use of these data, one on yellow fever vaccine responses in identical twins.

The specimen sequenced was CD4+ T cells sorted from blood. The receptors were sampled from a woman younger than 30 in good health.

The gene calls are TRBV11-2 and TRBJ2-6; a possible D gene is TRBD2 (5 bases). Germline CDR1 SGHAT, CDR2 FQNNGV. Trimming took off 5 bases at V and 0 bases at J, with 20 bases between the two ends. The CDR3 contains 19 residues. CDR3 sequence reads: CASSHWTGHLDSGANVLTF. DNA of the CDR3: TGTGCCAGCAGCCACTGGACTGGGCATCTGGACTCTGGGGCCAACGTCCTGACTTTC.

The rearrangement links TRBV29-1 to TRBJ2-4; 8 nucleotides match TRBD1. V dropped 8 bases and J dropped 16; count of bases not matched to a gene: 13. Per the germline V gene, CDR1 is SQVTM and CDR2 is ANQGSEA. The CDR3 extends over 11 amino acids. DNA of the CDR3: TGCAGCCTAAGGACAGGGAATGGCCTTTACTTC. Protein sequence: CSLRTGNGLYF.

The CDR3 nucleotides read TGTGCCAGCAGTGAATCTACAGGAATTAGCACAGATACGCAGTATTTT. This gives the protein CASSESTGISTDTQYF. The chain joins TRBV25-1 to TRBJ2-3; D perhaps matches TRBD1 (5 bases). Trimming took 1 base from V and 0 from J, leaving 11 bases between them. CDR3 length: 16 amino acids. Germline V gene lookup returns CDR1 MGHDK and CDR2 SYGVNS.

This clonotype was recorded at least ten times. The chain carries TRBV5-6 and TRBJ1-4; perhaps TRBD1 as D (5 bases). With 0 bases removed from V and 5 bases from J, the gap between germline ends came to 8 bases. Germline loops: CDR1 SGHDT, CDR2 YYEEEE. This CDR3 region has 14 residues. The CDR3 DNA reads TGTGCCAGCAGCTTGGGACAGAAGAATGAAAAACTGTTTTTT. It yields the protein CASSLGQKNEKLFF.

Only a few counts were recorded for this clonotype. This chain links TRBV16 with TRBJ1-4; the D gene is possibly TRBD1 (6 bases). Germline V gene lookup returns CDR1 KGHSY and CDR2 FQNENV. With 4 bases removed from V and 12 bases from J, the gap between germline ends came to 15 bases. The CDR3 consists of 13 residues. The CDR3 DNA reads TGTGCCAGCAGCCCATCGGAACAGGGTGAACTGTTTTTT. Its protein product is CASSPSEQGELFF.

This clonotype was detected ten times or more. CDR3 bases: TGCGCCAGCAGTCCGGGACCGAACAATCAGCCCCAGCATTTT. It translates to CASSPGPNNQPQHF. The chain combines TRBV5-1 with TRBJ1-5; a possible D gene is TRBD1 (5 bases). Germline loops: CDR1 SGHRS, CDR2 YFSETQ. The CDR3 runs 14 residues. V shed 5 bases and J shed 3 bases, with 12 bases lying between them.

The chain's CDR3 is CASSGLAGAVHEQYF. In nucleotides, the CDR3 is TGTGCCAGCAGCGGCCTAGCGGGAGCTGTCCACGAGCAGTACTTC. V gene TRBV2 combines with J gene TRBJ2-7, with 10 bases aligning to TRBD2. Losses at the gene ends were 6 bases for V and 5 bases for J; bases not matched to a gene: 10. CDR1 is SNHLY, CDR2 FYNNEI, per germline. This CDR3 has 15 residues.

This clonotype was observed a few times. The rearrangement joins TRBV6-1 to TRBJ2-7; TRBD2 might be the D (5 bases). CDR3 length: 13 amino acids. V was clipped by 6 bases and J by 4 bases, with 13 bases between them. Germline values: CDR1 MNHNS, CDR2 SASEGT. The CDR3 DNA is TGTGCCAGCAGGAGCCTAGCTCCGTACGAGCAGTACTTC. Amino acids: CASRSLAPYEQYF.

This clonotype was seen a handful of times. The chain is built from TRBV6-2 or TRBV6-3 and TRBJ2-5; D not resolved. The ends were cut back, 0 bases at V and 3 bases at J, with 5 bases in the middle. The CDR3 is 13 amino acids. CDR1 MNHEY and CDR2 SVGEGT come from the germline V gene. The CDR3 DNA follows: TGTGCCAGCAGTTACTCCGTTAAAGAGACCCAGTACTTC. It encodes CASSYSVKETQYF.

This chain links TRBV20-1 with TRBJ2-1, with 8 bases matching TRBD2. This CDR3 is built from 17 residues. Germline CDR1 is DFQATT and CDR2 is SNEGSKA (reference sequence). Trimming took 2 bases from V and 4 from J; bases not matched to a gene: 13. CDR3 sequence: CSARPQISASGYNEQFF. CDR3 DNA: TGCAGTGCTAGACCTCAAATCTCGGCTAGCGGGTACAATGAGCAGTTCTTC.

This clonotype was seen a handful of times. This sequence joins TRBV20-1 and TRBJ2-2; D remains unclear. This CDR3 contains 11 residues. V shed 6 bases and J shed 7 bases, with 9 bases lying between them. The V gene's germline CDR1 is DFQATT and CDR2 SNEGSKA (reference sequence). CDR3 residues: CSAKLLGELFF. The DNA for the CDR3 is TGCAGTGCCAAACTACTCGGGGAGCTGTTTTTT.

This clonotype was counted between two and nine times. The gene calls are TRBV2 and TRBJ1-1; tentatively, D is TRBD1 (5 bases). CDR3 length equals 16 residues. V was pared by 6 bases and J by 0 bases, with 17 bases between. Germline CDR1 and CDR2: SNHLY and FYNNEI. The CDR3: CASSRPAGPMNTEAFF. The CDR3 nucleotides are TGTGCCAGCAGCCGCCCAGCAGGGCCAATGAACACTGAAGCTTTCTTT.

V gene TRBV24-1 combines with J gene TRBJ2-7; the D gene is possibly TRBD2 (5 bases). The length of the CDR3 is 15 residues. Germline CDR1 and CDR2: KGHDR and SFDVKD. The V and J ends lost 1 base and 2 bases respectively, with 11 bases between them. CDR3 coding DNA: TGTGCCACCAGTGATTTCTCCTCCGGGGCCTACGAGCAGTACTTC. This encodes CATSDFSSGAYEQYF.

This clonotype has just a few counts. This chain uses TRBV12-3 or TRBV12-4 with TRBJ2-5, with 10 bases aligning to TRBD2. CDR3 length: 16 residues. Trimming cost V 6 bases and J 3 bases; bases outside gene matches: 10. The DNA of the CDR3 is TGTGCCAGCAGCCCAGGACTAGCGGTGGGGGAAGAGACCCAGTACTTC. It yields the protein CASSPGLAVGEETQYF.

The chain has TRBV12-3 or TRBV12-4 and TRBJ1-1; 8 bases map to TRBD1. Losses at the gene ends were 4 bases for V and 5 bases for J; bases not matched to a gene: 15. This CDR3 is built from 17 residues. In nucleotides, the CDR3 is TGTGCCAGCAGTTCCCCGACAGGGGATAATTGGGCAACTGAAGCTTTCTTT. This codes for CASSSPTGDNWATEAFF.